There are many counts of the clone carrying this TCR beta chain. Its specificity is unknown. The data originate from a study of identical twins. Study-level findings and limits: Analyses of zero insertions could, in part, be confounded by invariant MAIT and iNKT cells. When twins shared out-of-frame alpha sequences, those sequences had excess low generation probability.

TCRdb ran MiXCR on the 5' RACE reads and lists one entry per CDR3 protein. The repertoire has approximately 1.8 million distinct CDR3 sequences, around a third of them found once; the top ten carry around 0.25%. Germline V lookup: CDR1 LGHDT, CDR2 YNNKEL (reference sequence). This CDR3 region has 13 residues. V was pared by 1 base and J by 8 bases, with 9 bases between. The sequenced material came from cord blood. The rearrangement uses TRBV3-1 and TRBJ2-1; the D gene is possibly TRBD2 (5 bases). The receptor comes from a newborn girl in good health. The CDR3 DNA reads TGTGCCAGCAGCCAAGTGGCCGGGGATGAGCAGTTCTTC. It encodes CASSQVAGDEQFF.